This T cell receptor (beta chain) emerged from a study of CD8 T cells in Susac syndrome. The CDR3 length is 17 residues. Per germline, CDR1 MGHDK and CDR2 SYGVNS. Trimming took 0 bases from V and 0 from J, leaving 11 bases between them. Roughly 0.5 to 1 ug RNA was reverse transcribed with random hexamers. TCRdb reprocessed the immunoSEQ multiplex PCR reads via MiXCR and lists one record per CDR3 protein. The data hold 170,000 or so distinct CDR3 sequences, with roughly 94% observed a single time. The sequence was obtained from a human donor with Susac syndrome. What was sequenced was CD4+ T cells from PBMCs. The chain uses TRBV25-1 and TRBJ2-2, with D unresolved. The CDR3: CASSEYGGHANTGELFF. CDR3 DNA sequence: TGTGCCAGCAGTGAATATGGCGGTCACGCGAACACCGGGGAGCTGTTTTTT.